The entry that follows covers one T cell receptor (beta chain) sequence. These data belong to a study of OX40 agonist ivuxolimab in advanced cancers. Method: immunoSEQ multiplex PCR; TCRdb's copy keeps in-frame clones and lacks some. The table lists about 99,000 clones, 90% to 95% of them singletons. The CDR3 sequence is 14 residues long. The germline V gene encodes CDR1 SGHTA and CDR2 FQGNSA. Trimming removed 4 bases from V and 4 bases from J, with 11 bases in between. The source was CD4+ or CD8+ T cells sorted from blood, collected in a trial of the OX40 agonist ivuxolimab. The sequence was obtained from an adult with an advanced solid tumor such as melanoma, head and neck, liver or kidney cancer. The gene calls are TRBV7-2 and TRBJ1-5; D not certain. The CDR3 bases are TGTGCCAGCAGCTATTTCCAGACGAATCAGCCCCAGCATTTT. Translating gives CASSYFQTNQPQHF.